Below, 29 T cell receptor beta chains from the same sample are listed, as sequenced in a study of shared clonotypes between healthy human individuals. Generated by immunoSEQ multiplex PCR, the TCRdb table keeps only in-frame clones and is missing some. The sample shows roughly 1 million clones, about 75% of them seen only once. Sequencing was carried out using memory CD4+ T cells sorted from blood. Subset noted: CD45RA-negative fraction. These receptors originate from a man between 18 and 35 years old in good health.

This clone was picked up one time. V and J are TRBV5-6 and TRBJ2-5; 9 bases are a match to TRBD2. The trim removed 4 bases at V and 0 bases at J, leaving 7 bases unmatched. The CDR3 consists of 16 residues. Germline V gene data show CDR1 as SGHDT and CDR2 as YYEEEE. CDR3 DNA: TGTGCCAGCAGCCCCGGACTAGCGTACCACCAAGAGACCCAGTACTTC. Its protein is CASSPGLAYHQETQYF. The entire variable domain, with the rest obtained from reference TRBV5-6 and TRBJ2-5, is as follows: DAGVTQSPTHLIKTRGQQVTLRCSPKSGHDTVSWYQQALGQGPQFIFQYYEEEERQRGNFPDRFSGHQFPNYSSELNVNALLLGDSALYLCASSPGLAYHQETQYFGPGTRLLVL.

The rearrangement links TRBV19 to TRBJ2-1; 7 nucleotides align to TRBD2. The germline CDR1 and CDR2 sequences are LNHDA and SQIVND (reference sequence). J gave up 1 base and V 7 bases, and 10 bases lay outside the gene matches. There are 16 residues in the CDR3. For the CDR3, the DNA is TGTGCCAGTACCACTCGGGGGACTACTTCCTACAATGAGCAGTTCTTC. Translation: CASTTRGTTSYNEQFF.

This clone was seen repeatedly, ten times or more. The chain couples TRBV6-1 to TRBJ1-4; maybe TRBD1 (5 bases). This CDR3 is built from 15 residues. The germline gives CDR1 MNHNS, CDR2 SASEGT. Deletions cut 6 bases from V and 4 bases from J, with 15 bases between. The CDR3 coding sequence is TGTGCCAGCAGCCGCGTGACAGCCTATAATGAAAAACTGTTTTTT. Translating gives CASSRVTAYNEKLFF.

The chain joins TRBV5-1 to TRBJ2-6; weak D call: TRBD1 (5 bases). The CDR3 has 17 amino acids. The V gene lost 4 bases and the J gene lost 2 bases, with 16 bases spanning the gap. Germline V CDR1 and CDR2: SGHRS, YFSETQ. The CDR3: CASSTYLTVPGANVLTF. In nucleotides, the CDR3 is TGCGCCAGCAGCACCTACCTGACAGTCCCTGGGGCCAACGTCCTGACTTTC.

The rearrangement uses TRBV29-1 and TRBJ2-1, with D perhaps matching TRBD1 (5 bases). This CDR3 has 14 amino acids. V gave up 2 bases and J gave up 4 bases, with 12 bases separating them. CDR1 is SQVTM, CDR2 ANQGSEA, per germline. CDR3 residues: CSVEWGNAYNEQFF. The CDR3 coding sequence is TGCAGCGTTGAATGGGGCAACGCGTACAATGAGCAGTTCTTC.

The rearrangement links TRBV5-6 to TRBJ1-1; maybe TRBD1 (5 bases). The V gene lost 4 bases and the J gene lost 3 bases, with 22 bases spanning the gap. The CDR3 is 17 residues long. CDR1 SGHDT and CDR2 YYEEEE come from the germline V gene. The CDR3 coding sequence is TGTGCCAGCAGCACAAAGGGTTGGGGCTACATCGACACTGAAGCTTTCTTT. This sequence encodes CASSTKGWGYIDTEAFF.

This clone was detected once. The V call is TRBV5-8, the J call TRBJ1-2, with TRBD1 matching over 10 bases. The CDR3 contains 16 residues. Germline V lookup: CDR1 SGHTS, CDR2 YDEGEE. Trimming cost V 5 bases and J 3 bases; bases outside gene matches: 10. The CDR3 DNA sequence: TGTGCCAGCAGGCAATTCCGGGACAGGGGACACTATGGCTACACCTTC. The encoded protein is CASRQFRDRGHYGYTF.

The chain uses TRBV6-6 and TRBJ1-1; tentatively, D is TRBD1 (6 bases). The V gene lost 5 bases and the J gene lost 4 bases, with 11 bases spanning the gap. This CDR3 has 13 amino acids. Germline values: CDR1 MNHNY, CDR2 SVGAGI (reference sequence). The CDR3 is CASSRQGSTEAFF. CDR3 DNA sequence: TGTGCCAGCAGTCGCCAGGGGAGCACTGAAGCTTTCTTT.

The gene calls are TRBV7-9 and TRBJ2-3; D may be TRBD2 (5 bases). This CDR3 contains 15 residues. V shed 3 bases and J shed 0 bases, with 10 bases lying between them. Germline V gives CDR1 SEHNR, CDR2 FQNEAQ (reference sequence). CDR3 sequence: CASSFGDTSTDTQYF. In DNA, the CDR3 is TGTGCCAGCAGCTTCGGGGATACTAGCACAGATACGCAGTATTTT.

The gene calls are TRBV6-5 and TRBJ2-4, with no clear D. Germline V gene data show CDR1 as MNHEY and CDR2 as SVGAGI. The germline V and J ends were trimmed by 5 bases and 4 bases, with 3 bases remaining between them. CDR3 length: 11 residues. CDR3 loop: CASSGKNIQYF. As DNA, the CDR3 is TGTGCCAGCAGTGGGAAAAACATTCAGTACTTC.

CDR3 sequence (DNA): TGTGCCAGCAGTGTGACACAGGGGGCCAACGTCCTGACTTTC. Protein: CASSVTQGANVLTF. The chain has TRBV6-1 and TRBJ2-6; D unclear. CDR3 length: 14 residues. Trimming cost V 4 bases and J 4 bases, with 8 bases left between them. In germline, CDR1 is MNHNS, CDR2 SASEGT.

In DNA, the CDR3 is TGCGCCAGCAGCTTGTCCCAGCGCTACCAAGAGACCCAGTACTTC. Protein product: CASSLSQRYQETQYF. V usage is TRBV5-1 and J usage is TRBJ2-5; no clear D gene. This CDR3 region has 15 residues. Germline V gene data show CDR1 as SGHRS and CDR2 as YFSETQ. V was cut by 1 base and J by 0 bases, with 10 bases left in between.

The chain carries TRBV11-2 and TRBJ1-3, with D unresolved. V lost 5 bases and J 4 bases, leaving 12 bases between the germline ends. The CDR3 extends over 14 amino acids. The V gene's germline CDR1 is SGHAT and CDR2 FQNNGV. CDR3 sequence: CASSLNGAGNTIYF. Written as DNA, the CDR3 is TGTGCCAGCAGCCTGAACGGAGCAGGAAACACCATATATTTT.

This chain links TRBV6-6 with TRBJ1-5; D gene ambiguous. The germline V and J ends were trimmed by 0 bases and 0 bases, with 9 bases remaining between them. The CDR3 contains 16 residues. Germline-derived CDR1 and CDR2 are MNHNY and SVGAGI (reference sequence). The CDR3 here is CASSYSPGYSNQPQHF. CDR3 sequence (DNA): TGTGCCAGCAGTTACTCGCCGGGGTATAGCAATCAGCCCCAGCATTTT.

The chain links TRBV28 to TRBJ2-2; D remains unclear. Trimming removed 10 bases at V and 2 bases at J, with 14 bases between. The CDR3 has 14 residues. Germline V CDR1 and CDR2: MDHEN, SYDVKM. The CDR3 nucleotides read TGTGCCATCTCCGGCCCGCGAAACACCGGGGAGCTGTTTTTT. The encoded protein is CAISGPRNTGELFF.

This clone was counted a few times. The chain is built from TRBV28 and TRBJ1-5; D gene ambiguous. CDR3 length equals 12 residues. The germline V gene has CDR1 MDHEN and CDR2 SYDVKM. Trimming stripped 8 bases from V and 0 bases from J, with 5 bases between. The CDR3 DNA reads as TGTGCCAGCGGATATAGCAATCAGCCCCAGCATTTT. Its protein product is CASGYSNQPQHF.

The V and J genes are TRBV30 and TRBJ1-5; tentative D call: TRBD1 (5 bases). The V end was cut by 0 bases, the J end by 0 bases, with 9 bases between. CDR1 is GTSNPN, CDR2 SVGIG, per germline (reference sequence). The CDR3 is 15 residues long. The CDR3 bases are TGTGCCTGGAGTGTAGGACACTTTAGCAATCAGCCCCAGCATTTT. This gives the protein CAWSVGHFSNQPQHF.

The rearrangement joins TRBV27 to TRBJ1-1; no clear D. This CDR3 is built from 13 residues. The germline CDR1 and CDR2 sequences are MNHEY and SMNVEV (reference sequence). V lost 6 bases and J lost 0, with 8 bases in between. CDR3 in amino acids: CASRHQLNTEAFF. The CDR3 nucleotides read TGTGCCAGCAGACACCAGCTGAACACTGAAGCTTTCTTT.

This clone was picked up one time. CDR3 protein: CASSWEQVFWTDTQYF. In nucleotides, the CDR3 is TGTGCCAGCAGCTGGGAGCAGGTCTTCTGGACAGATACGCAGTATTTT. V usage is TRBV7-9 and J usage is TRBJ2-3; a possible D gene is TRBD2 (5 bases). There are 16 residues in the CDR3. The ends were cut back, 4 bases at V and 3 bases at J, with 17 bases in the middle. The V gene's germline CDR1 is SEHNR and CDR2 FQNEAQ (reference sequence). Based on the CDR3 plus reference TRBV7-9 and TRBJ2-3, the full variable domain is DTGVSQNPRHKITKRGQNVTFRCDPISEHNRLYWYRQTLGQGPEFLTYFQNEAQLEKSRLLSDRFSAERPKGSFSTLEIQRTEQGDSAMYLCASSWEQVFWTDTQYFGPGTRLTVL.

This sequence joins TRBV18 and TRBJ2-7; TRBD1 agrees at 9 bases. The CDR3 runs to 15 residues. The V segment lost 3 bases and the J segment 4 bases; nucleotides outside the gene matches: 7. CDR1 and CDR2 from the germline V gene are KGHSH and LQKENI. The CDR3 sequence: CASSPTGGQGYEQYF. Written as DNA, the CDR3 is TGTGCCAGCTCACCGACCGGAGGACAGGGGTACGAGCAGTACTTC.

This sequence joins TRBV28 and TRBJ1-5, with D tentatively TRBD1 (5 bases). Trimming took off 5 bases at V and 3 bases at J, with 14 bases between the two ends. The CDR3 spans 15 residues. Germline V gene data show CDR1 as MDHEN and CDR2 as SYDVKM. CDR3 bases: TGTGCCAGCAGTGGAGGGGACGCCCACAATCAGCCCCAGCATTTT. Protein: CASSGGDAHNQPQHF. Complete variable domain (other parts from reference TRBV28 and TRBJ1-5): DVKVTQSSRYLVKRTGEKVFLECVQDMDHENMFWYRQDPGLGLRLIYFSYDVKMKEKGDIPEGYSVSREKKERFSLILESASTNQTSMYLCASSGGDAHNQPQHFGDGTRLSIL.

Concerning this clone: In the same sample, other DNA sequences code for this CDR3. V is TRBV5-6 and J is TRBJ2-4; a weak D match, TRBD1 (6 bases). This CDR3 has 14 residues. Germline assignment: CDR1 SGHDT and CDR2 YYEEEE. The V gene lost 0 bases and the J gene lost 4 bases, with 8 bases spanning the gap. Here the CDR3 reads CASSLGGPKNIQYF. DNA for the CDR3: TGTGCCAGCAGCTTGGGGGGGCCGAAAAACATTCAGTACTTC. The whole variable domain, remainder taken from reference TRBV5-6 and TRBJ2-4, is DAGVTQSPTHLIKTRGQQVTLRCSPKSGHDTVSWYQQALGQGPQFIFQYYEEEERQRGNFPDRFSGHQFPNYSSELNVNALLLGDSALYLCASSLGGPKNIQYFGAGTRLSVL.

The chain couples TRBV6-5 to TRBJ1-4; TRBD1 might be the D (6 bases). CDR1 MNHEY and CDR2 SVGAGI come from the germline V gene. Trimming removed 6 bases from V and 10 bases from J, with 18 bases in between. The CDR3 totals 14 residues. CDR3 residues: CASRYWTVEGKLFF. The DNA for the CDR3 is TGTGCCAGCAGGTATTGGACAGTCGAGGGAAAACTGTTTTTT.

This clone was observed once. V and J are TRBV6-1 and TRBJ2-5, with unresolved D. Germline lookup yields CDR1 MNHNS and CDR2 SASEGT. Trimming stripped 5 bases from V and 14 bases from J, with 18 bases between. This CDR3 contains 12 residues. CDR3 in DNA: TGTGCCAGCAGTCCACCACCGGGCGCTCTATACTTC. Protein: CASSPPPGALYF.

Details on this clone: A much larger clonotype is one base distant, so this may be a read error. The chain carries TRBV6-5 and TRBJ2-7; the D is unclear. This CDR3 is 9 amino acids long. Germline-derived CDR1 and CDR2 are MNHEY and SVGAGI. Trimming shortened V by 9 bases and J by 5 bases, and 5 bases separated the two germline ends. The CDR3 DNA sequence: TGTGCCAGTCGTAACGAGCAGTACTTC. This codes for CASRNEQYF.

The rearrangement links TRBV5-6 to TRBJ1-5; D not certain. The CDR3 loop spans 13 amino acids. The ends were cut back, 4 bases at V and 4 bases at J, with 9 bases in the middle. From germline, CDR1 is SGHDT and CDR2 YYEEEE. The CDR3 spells CASSVLGNQPQHF. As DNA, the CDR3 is TGTGCCAGCAGCGTTTTAGGGAATCAGCCCCAGCATTTT.

The CDR3 protein is CAWNRPGTGLTLSGANVLTF. DNA of the CDR3: TGTGCCTGGAATCGTCCCGGGACAGGTTTGACCCTCTCTGGGGCCAACGTCCTGACTTTC. This rearrangement joins TRBV30 to TRBJ2-6; 8 nucleotides align to TRBD1. This CDR3 has 20 residues. CDR1 is GTSNPN, CDR2 SVGIG, per germline (reference sequence). V was pared by 4 bases and J by 0 bases, with 17 bases of the junction left unmatched.

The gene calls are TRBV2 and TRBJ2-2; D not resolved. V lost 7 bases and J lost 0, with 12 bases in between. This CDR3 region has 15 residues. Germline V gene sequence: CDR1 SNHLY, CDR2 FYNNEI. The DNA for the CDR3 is TGTGCCAGCAAGGTGTCGCGAGCGAACACCGGGGAGCTGTTTTTT. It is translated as CASKVSRANTGELFF.

In DNA form, the CDR3 reads TGTGCCAGCAGCTTAGGTACAGGCCAGTACACCTTC. The encoded protein is CASSLGTGQYTF. V gene TRBV7-9 combines with J gene TRBJ1-2, with a weak D call TRBD1 (5 bases). Trimming removed 1 base at V and 11 bases at J, with 11 bases between. Looked up from germline, CDR1 is SEHNR and CDR2 is FQNEAQ (reference sequence). This CDR3 comprises 12 residues.